This T cell receptor (beta chain) was captured in a study of cytomegalovirus exposure and HLA in healthy donors. About the research overall: Most genotyped donors, 81% of more than 300, had Caucasian-associated genetic ancestry.

The PCR contained 60 Vbeta and 13 Jbeta primers. Clones were read by immunoSEQ multiplex PCR, and TCRdb kept only the in-frame ones, dropping some. Counted here are around 58,000 clones, about three quarters occurring once; the ten biggest clones make up 4% to 5.5%. In the case of this clone: The antigen is unknown.

Findings and caveats of the study: What TCR beta sequences reportedly achieved was accurate prediction of HLA-A and HLA-B alleles in most subjects. A later analysis showed TCR association rates differing by HLA locus, peaking at DRB1 and lowest at HLA-C. Owing to their indistinguishability, certain V segments, notably TRBV6-2 and TRBV6-3, were excluded.

Germline values: CDR1 SGHVS, CDR2 FNYEAQ. The CDR3 is 14 amino acids. The V end was cut by 5 bases, the J end by 1 base, with 11 bases between. Source material: PBMCs. The chain joins TRBV7-6 to TRBJ1-1; no clear D. The sequence was collected from a male donor in good health and CMV-seropositive. The chain's CDR3 is CASSLLEPNTEAFF. CDR3 in DNA: TGTGCCAGCAGCCTACTGGAGCCGAACACTGAAGCTTTCTTT.